This T cell receptor beta chain originates from a study of cytomegalovirus exposure and HLA in healthy donors. Overall study findings and caveats: TCR beta chain V- and J-gene trimming was linked, in a later analysis, to a missense variant in DCLRE1C.

A note on this clone: Its matching antigen is unknown.

Primers: 60 Vbeta forward and 13 Jbeta reverse. Sequencing used immunoSEQ multiplex PCR; TCRdb keeps in-frame clones, though not all of them. The sample has over 50,000 clones, 55% to 75% seen once. In germline, CDR1 is SGHVS, CDR2 FQNEAQ. CDR3 size: 14 residues. V gave up 2 bases and J gave up 5 bases, with 12 bases separating them. The TCR comes from a man aged 35-49 years in good health and CMV-seropositive. The specimen was PBMCs. V gene TRBV7-8 combines with J gene TRBJ2-5; D gene uncertain. The CDR3 nucleotides read TGTGCCAGCAGCTTAACCAGTGGGCGTGAGACCCAGTACTTC. It specifies CASSLTSGRETQYF. The full variable domain, with the rest looked up from reference TRBV7-8 and TRBJ2-5, is GAGVSQSPRYKVAKRGQDVALRCDPISGHVSLFWYQQALGQGPEFLTYFQNEAQLDKSGLPSDRFFAERPEGSVSTLKIQRTQQEDSAVYLCASSLTSGRETQYFGPGTRLLVL.